This T cell receptor (beta chain) was recorded in a study of OX40 agonist ivuxolimab in advanced cancers. Broader study findings: The average count of expanded clones was higher among CD8+ T cells than among CD4+. Partly responding patients at 0.1-3.0 mg/kg showed some of the smallest clonal expansion.

Generated by immunoSEQ multiplex PCR, the TCRdb table keeps only in-frame clones and is missing some. The sample gives just over 25,000 clones, 80% to 90% of which show up once; around 15% is in the top ten. Germline V gives CDR1 GTSNPN, CDR2 SVGIG (reference sequence). This CDR3 spans 12 amino acids. V shed 2 bases and J shed 2 bases, with 5 bases lying between them. A word on this clone: The antigen is undetermined.

Blood specimens came from baseline, cycle 4 day 1, and cycle 7 day 1. This sample comprised CD4+ or CD8+ T cells sorted from blood, obtained in a trial of the OX40 agonist ivuxolimab. The chain employs TRBV30 and TRBJ2-3; D is uncertain. This TCR was recovered from an adult with an advanced solid tumor such as melanoma, head and neck, liver or kidney cancer. The CDR3 region is CAWSINTDTQYF. The CDR3 DNA follows: TGTGCCTGGAGTATAAACACAGATACGCAGTATTTT.